The entry below describes one TCR beta chain. Its antigen is not identified. The sample originates from a study of Ad26.COV2.S vaccination and SARS-CoV-2 variants. Study overall: Once, or twice with 56 days between doses, Ad26.COV2.S was given intramuscularly.

The CDR3 extends over 18 amino acids. Study-wide points: Breadth of non-spike TCRs did not differ between vaccinees and placebo recipients. Vaccine recipients surpassed placebo recipients in spike-specific TCR breadth.

Using immunoSEQ multiplex PCR, the repertoire was profiled, and TCRdb retains in-frame clones only, with some absent. Among roughly 400,000 clones listed, roughly 91% were seen once. This sample's treatment: about 20 received Ad26.COV2.S at low or high dose, single or two shots; about five received placebo; per-sample allocation not given. Sampling occurred on day 63 after the first vaccine or placebo injection. Ad26.COV2.S expressed prefusion-stabilized spike from the original Wuhan strain. This specimen was peripheral blood, taken in a trial of Ad26.COV2.S vaccine versus placebo. The chain combines TRBV21-1 with TRBJ1-5; TRBD1, the table's D call, lacks a check against the DNA. TRBV21-1 is assigned pseudogene status. The clonotype originates from a person between 18 and 59 years old who received the Ad26.COV2.S COVID-19 vaccine or a placebo. CDR3 DNA: TGTGCCAGCAGCTCCTCGCGTATTGGACAGGGGGCGAATCAGCCCCAGCATTTT. It specifies CASSSSRIGQGANQPQHF.